This TCR beta chain was obtained from a study of blood T cell repertoires in COVID-19. Turning to the study itself: Donors in the United States, Italy and Spain gave samples during acute or convalescent COVID-19. In each case, the material was cDNA or gDNA derived from T cells, B-cell-depleted T cells, or PBMCs.

In the source study's methods: Reference gene primer amplification gave estimated nucleated cell counts. TCRdb's table, derived via immunoSEQ multiplex PCR, lists solely in-frame clones and lacks some. V and J calls and clone size are given by that table; D and trimming were obtained from the DNA. The sample holds 150,000 to 200,000 clones; around 86% are singletons and the top ten take roughly 6.1%. This clone has only one observation. The CDR3 has 12 amino acids. With 3 bases clipped from V and 7 bases from J, the junction kept 2 bases outside the gene matches. The germline V gene has CDR1 GTSNPN and CDR2 SVGIG (reference sequence).

The sample was peripheral blood. This chain links TRBV30 with TRBJ1-4; the match to TRBD1 covers 7 bases. The sequence derives from a woman aged 40 to 50 with acute or convalescent COVID-19. In nucleotides, the CDR3 is TGTGCCTGGAGACCAGGGGGTGAAAAACTGTTTTTT. Translated, it gives CAWRPGGEKLFF.